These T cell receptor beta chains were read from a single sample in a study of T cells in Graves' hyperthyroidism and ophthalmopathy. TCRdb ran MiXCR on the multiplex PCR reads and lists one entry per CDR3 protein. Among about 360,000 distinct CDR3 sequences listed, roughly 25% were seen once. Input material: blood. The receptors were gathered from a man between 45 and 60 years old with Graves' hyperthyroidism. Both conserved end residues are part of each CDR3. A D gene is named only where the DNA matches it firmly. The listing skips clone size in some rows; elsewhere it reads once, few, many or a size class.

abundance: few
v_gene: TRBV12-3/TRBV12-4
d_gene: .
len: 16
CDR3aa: CASSTSRGANTGELFF

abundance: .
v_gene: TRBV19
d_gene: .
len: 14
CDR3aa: CASSIGGVDGEQYF

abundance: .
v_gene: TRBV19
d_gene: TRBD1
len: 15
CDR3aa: CTSSIRGTANNEQFF

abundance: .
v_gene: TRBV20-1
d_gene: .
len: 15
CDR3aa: CSASPGGVPYNEQFF

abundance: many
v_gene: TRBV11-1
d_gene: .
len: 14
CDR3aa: CASSPPDNQETQYF

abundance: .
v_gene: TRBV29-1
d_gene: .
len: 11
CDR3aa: CSVSSSSEQYF

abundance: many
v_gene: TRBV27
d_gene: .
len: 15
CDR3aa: CASRLTGSLYNEQFF

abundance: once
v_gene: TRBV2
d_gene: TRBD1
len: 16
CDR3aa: CASSPLTGQGAYEQYF

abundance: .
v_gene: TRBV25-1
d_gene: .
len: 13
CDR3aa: CASSGVGNYEQYF

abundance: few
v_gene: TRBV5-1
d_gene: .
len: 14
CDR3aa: CASSTGSFQETQYF